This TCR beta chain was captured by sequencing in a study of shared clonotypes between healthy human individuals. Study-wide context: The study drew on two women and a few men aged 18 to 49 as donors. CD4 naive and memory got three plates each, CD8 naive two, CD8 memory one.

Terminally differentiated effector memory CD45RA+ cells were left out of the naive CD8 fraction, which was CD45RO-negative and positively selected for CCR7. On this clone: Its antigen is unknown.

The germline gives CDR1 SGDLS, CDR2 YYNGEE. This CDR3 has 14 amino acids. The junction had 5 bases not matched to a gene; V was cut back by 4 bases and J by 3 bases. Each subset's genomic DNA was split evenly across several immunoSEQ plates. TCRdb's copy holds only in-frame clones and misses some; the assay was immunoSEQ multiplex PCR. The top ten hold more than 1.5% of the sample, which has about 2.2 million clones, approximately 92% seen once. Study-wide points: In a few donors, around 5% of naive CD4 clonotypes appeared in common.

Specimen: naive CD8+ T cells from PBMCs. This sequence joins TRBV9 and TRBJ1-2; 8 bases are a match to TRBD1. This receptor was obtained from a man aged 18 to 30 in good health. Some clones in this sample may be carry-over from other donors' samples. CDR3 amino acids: CASSPRTGHYGYTF. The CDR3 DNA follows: TGTGCCAGCAGCCCTCGGACAGGGCACTATGGCTACACCTTC. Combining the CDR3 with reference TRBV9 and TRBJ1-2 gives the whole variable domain DSGVTQTPKHLITATGQRVTLRCSPRSGDLSVYWYQQSLDQGLQFLIQYYNGEERAKGNILERFSAQQFPDLHSELNLSSLELGDSALYFCASSPRTGHYGYTFGSGTRLTVV.